A selection of T cell receptor beta chains follows, all from one sample in a study of technical replicates of blood from a handful of donors. Assay: immunoSEQ multiplex PCR; the TCRdb copy retains only in-frame clones and omits some. This repertoire shows approximately 69,000 clones, over 75% found once; its top ten account for roughly 5%. Sequenced material: PBMCs. The receptors here all came from a human donor in good health. Some clones in this sample may be carry-over from other donors' samples. The CDR3 runs from the conserved cysteine through the conserved F or W. The D gene is left open where the match is weak. Size tells how often a clone was seen (once, few, many) or the class of an expanded clone, and some rows leave it out.

size	V	J	D	DNA	CDR3
NA	TRBV7-9	TRBJ2-2	NA	TGTGCCAGCAGCCGAGTGTCGACAGCGAACACCGGGGAGCTGTTTTTT	CASSRVSTANTGELFF
few	TRBV10-3	TRBJ1-5	TRBD1	TGTGCCATCAGCCGGGACAGAGGACATAGCAATCAGCCCCAGCATTTT	CAISRDRGHSNQPQHF
NA	TRBV6-6	TRBJ1-2	TRBD1	TGTGCCAGCAGTTGGGCAGGGGGCGAGTTCTATGGCTACACCTTC	CASSWAGGEFYGYTF
NA	TRBV4-1	TRBJ2-5	TRBD2	TGCGCCAGCAGCCAAAGTGGGACTAGGGAAGAGACCCAGTACTTC	CASSQSGTREETQYF
NA	TRBV13	TRBJ2-5	NA	TGTGCCAGCAGCTTATTGAAAGGAGAGCAAGAGACCCAGTACTTC	CASSLLKGEQETQYF
NA	TRBV7-9	TRBJ1-1	NA	TGTGCCAGCAGCTTTGAGGGAGCGACTGAAGCTTTCTTT	CASSFEGATEAFF
NA	TRBV6-1	TRBJ2-7	TRBD1	TGTGCCAGCAGAGACCCGGGACAGGGGGCTGGCGAGCAGTACTTC	CASRDPGQGAGEQYF
NA	TRBV2	TRBJ2-7	TRBD2	TGTGCCAGCCGGGGGGACGTCTACGAGCAGTACTTC	CASRGDVYEQYF
once	TRBV5-1	TRBJ2-1	NA	TGCGCCAGCAGCCCGGGATCCTCAGAGAATGAGCAGTTCTTC	CASSPGSSENEQFF
NA	TRBV5-1	TRBJ2-5	TRBD1	TGCGCCAGCAGCTTCTTCGGGACAGCCAAAGAGACCCAGTACTTC	CASSFFGTAKETQYF
NA	TRBV12-5	TRBJ1-1	NA	TGTGCTAGTGGTTCAGGGATTGCGGCTGAAGCTTTCTTT	CASGSGIAAEAFF
NA	TRBV15	TRBJ2-1	TRBD2	TGTGCCACCAGCAGCATGATGACTAGCGGGAGCAATGAGCAGTTCTTC	CATSSMMTSGSNEQFF
NA	TRBV5-1	TRBJ2-3	NA	TGCGCCAGCAGCGACACGTTAACGCAGTATTTT	CASSDTLTQYF
NA	TRBV7-9	TRBJ1-6	NA	TGTGCCAGCAGCTTATTACAGGGCAATTCACCCCTCCACTTT	CASSLLQGNSPLHF
NA	TRBV2	TRBJ2-3	NA	TGTGCCAGCTCCGGGGAAAGCACAGATACGCAGTATTTT	CASSGESTDTQYF
NA	TRBV5-4	TRBJ2-3	TRBD2	TGTGCCAGCAGTCTCGGACTAGGGAGCACAGATACGCAGTATTTT	CASSLGLGSTDTQYF
NA	TRBV6-5	TRBJ2-7	NA	TGTGCCAGCAGTTACCAAGCGGAGGGGTACGAGCAGTACTTC	CASSYQAEGYEQYF
few	TRBV5-1	TRBJ2-3	TRBD1	TGCGCCAGCAGCTCCGACAGGGCGAATGTCGATACGCAGTATTTT	CASSSDRANVDTQYF
NA	TRBV30	TRBJ1-5	TRBD1	TGTGCCTGGAGTTCAGGGGGCGGTCAGCCCCAGCATTTT	CAWSSGGGQPQHF
NA	TRBV14	TRBJ2-1	NA	TGTGCCAGCAGCCAAGATACGGGGACTCCGGACCGAAATGAGCAGTTCTTC	CASSQDTGTPDRNEQFF
NA	TRBV19	TRBJ2-3	NA	TGTGCCAGTAGTCTCACAGATACGCAGTATTTT	CASSLTDTQYF
NA	TRBV4-2	TRBJ2-1	NA	TGTGCCAGCAGCCAAGACCGATCAGGGAAGAATGAGCAGTTCTTC	CASSQDRSGKNEQFF
once	TRBV4-2	TRBJ2-3	TRBD2	TGTGCCAGCAGCCCTAGCGGGGGGGTCACAGATACGCAGTATTTT	CASSPSGGVTDTQYF
NA	TRBV9	TRBJ1-2	NA	TGTGCCAGCAGCTCAGATGGGGGGGCGAACTATGGCTACACCTTC	CASSSDGGANYGYTF
NA	TRBV11-2	TRBJ2-1	NA	TGTGCCAGCAGATCCGGCAGCGCCTACAATGAGCAGTTCTTC	CASRSGSAYNEQFF
NA	TRBV4-3	TRBJ2-7	TRBD2	TGCGCCAGCAGCCAGGGGGGACTAGCGGATTCCTACGAGCAGTACTTC	CASSQGGLADSYEQYF